The sequence of this T cell receptor beta chain was determined in a study of T cells in Graves' hyperthyroidism and ophthalmopathy. Broader study findings: Peripheral blood also featured most of the thyroid clonotypes expanded above 0.001.

This clonotype has at least ten counts. Its specificity is not known. Amplification of TCR beta CDR3 regions used RNA as the template. With the HTBI primer set, the TCR CDR3 went through a first round of RT-PCR. Each CDR3 protein is one row after TCRdb ran MiXCR on the multiplex PCR reads. The sample has about 290,000 distinct CDR3 sequences; roughly 15% are singletons. The sequence was collected from a woman aged 45 to 65 with Graves' hyperthyroidism that later progressed to Graves' ophthalmopathy. Sample: blood.

The CDR3 DNA is TGTGCCAGCAGCTTAACCCCTGCGGCGAGCACAGATACGCAGTATTTT. Translating gives CASSLTPAASTDTQYF. The chain couples TRBV7-3 to TRBJ2-3, with unresolved D. This CDR3 is built from 16 residues. Trimming took 0 bases from V and 0 from J, leaving 10 bases between them. The germline V gene encodes CDR1 SGHTA and CDR2 FQGTGA.